The 3 T cell receptor beta chains given below trace back to one sample, sequenced in a study of CD8+CD57+ T cells in acquired aplastic anemia. The template for TCR beta VDJ and CDR3 sequence profiling was genomic DNA. TCRdb reprocessed the reads with MiXCR, giving one entry per CDR3 protein. Here the sample spans around 190,000 distinct CDR3 sequences, 45% to 60% being singletons. Only patients with CD8+CD57+ cell expansion on flow cytometry were chosen for sequencing. The material sequenced was sorted CD4+, CD8+, or CD8+CD57+ T cells (not recorded which) from PBMCs. The receptors derive from a human donor with aplastic anemia.

The chain links TRBV6-5 to TRBJ1-1, with a weak D call TRBD1 (6 bases). Trimming shortened V by 2 bases and J by 1 base, and 8 bases separated the two germline ends. Germline loops: CDR1 MNHEY, CDR2 SVGAGI. The CDR3 covers 14 residues. The CDR3 protein is CASSYRGANTEAFF. In DNA, the CDR3 is TGTGCCAGCAGTTACAGGGGGGCGAACACTGAAGCTTTCTTT.

This clonotype was detected many times. V gene TRBV6-1 combines with J gene TRBJ2-1; 8 bases map to TRBD1. The CDR3 contains 15 residues. Germline CDR1 reads MNHNS; CDR2 reads SASEGT. V was pared by 6 bases and J by 0 bases, with 4 bases of the junction left unmatched. The CDR3 reads CASSRTGSSYNEQFF. The CDR3 DNA reads TGTGCCAGCAGCAGGACAGGGAGCTCCTACAATGAGCAGTTCTTC.

This clonotype was counted at least ten times. V usage is TRBV14 and J usage is TRBJ1-1; D remains ambiguous. The CDR3 totals 13 residues. Trimming stripped 5 bases from V and 0 bases from J, with 7 bases between. CDR1 and CDR2 (germline): SGHDN, FVKESK. The CDR3: CASSAGLNTEAFF. The CDR3 DNA reads TGTGCCAGCAGCGCTGGGCTGAACACTGAAGCTTTCTTT.